Following are 6 T cell receptor beta chains from one sample sequenced in a study of OX40 agonist ivuxolimab in advanced cancers. Libraries were built with the immunoSEQ multiplex PCR assay. The clones in this table, taken by TCRdb from immuneACCESS, are in-frame only. Not every clone is retained; where verified, under half of the shortfall comes from an unresolved V gene, and the cause of the rest is unknown. The sample includes about 20,000 clones, with about 71% observed a single time. 15% to 20% of the sample belongs to the ten largest clones. The sample consisted of CD4+ or CD8+ T cells sorted from blood, taken in a trial of the OX40 agonist ivuxolimab. The receptors shown here come from an adult with an advanced solid tumor such as melanoma, head and neck, liver or kidney cancer.

The chain recombines TRBV9 with TRBJ1-1, with a tentative D call TRBD1 (5 bases). From germline, CDR1 is SGDLS and CDR2 YYNGEE. V was clipped by 0 bases and J by 1 base, with 10 bases between them. The CDR3 covers 15 residues. CDR3 sequence: CASSVDRDPNTEAFF. The DNA for the CDR3 is TGTGCCAGCAGCGTAGATCGGGACCCGAACACTGAAGCTTTCTTT.

The sample holds a few counts of this clone. The chain carries TRBV6-5 and TRBJ2-5; 7 bases fit TRBD1. V shed 6 bases and J 2 bases; nucleotides not matched to a gene: 9. From germline, CDR1 is MNHEY and CDR2 SVGAGI. The length of the CDR3 is 15 residues. Here the CDR3 reads CASRRKGTEQETQYF. CDR3 sequence (DNA): TGTGCCAGCAGACGAAAAGGGACAGAGCAAGAGACCCAGTACTTC.

DNA for the CDR3: TGTGCCAGCAGCCTTAGCGCAGATACGCAGTATTTT. The encoded protein is CASSLSADTQYF. This chain uses TRBV9 with TRBJ2-3; D may be TRBD2 (5 bases). The CDR3 has 12 amino acids. Germline V gives CDR1 SGDLS, CDR2 YYNGEE. The V end lost 4 bases, the J end lost 4 bases, and 7 bases lay between the germline ends.

V is TRBV5-6 and J is TRBJ1-2; tentatively, D is TRBD1 (5 bases). CDR3 length: 16 residues. Germline values: CDR1 SGHDT, CDR2 YYEEEE. V lost 2 bases and J 0 bases, leaving 14 bases between the germline ends. The chain's CDR3 is CASSLARDEANYGYTF. In nucleotides, the CDR3 is TGTGCCAGCAGCTTAGCCAGGGACGAAGCTAACTATGGCTACACCTTC.

This clone was detected only once. The rearrangement uses TRBV6-5 and TRBJ1-6, with D unclear. V was pared by 6 bases and J by 8 bases, with 11 bases between. The CDR3 length is 13 residues. Per the germline V gene, CDR1 is MNHEY and CDR2 is SVGAGI. CDR3 amino acids: CASSPLTDSPLHF. CDR3 sequence (DNA): TGTGCCAGCAGCCCCCTAACCGATTCACCCCTCCACTTT.

The J gene is TRBJ2-2, the V gene TRBV27; perhaps TRBD1 as D (6 bases). Germline CDR1 reads MNHEY; CDR2 reads SMNVEV (reference sequence). The length of the CDR3 is 15 residues. V gave up 3 bases and J gave up 4 bases, with 12 bases separating them. The CDR3 spells CASSFSQGTTGELFF. DNA of the CDR3: TGTGCCAGCAGTTTCAGTCAGGGGACCACCGGGGAGCTGTTTTTT.